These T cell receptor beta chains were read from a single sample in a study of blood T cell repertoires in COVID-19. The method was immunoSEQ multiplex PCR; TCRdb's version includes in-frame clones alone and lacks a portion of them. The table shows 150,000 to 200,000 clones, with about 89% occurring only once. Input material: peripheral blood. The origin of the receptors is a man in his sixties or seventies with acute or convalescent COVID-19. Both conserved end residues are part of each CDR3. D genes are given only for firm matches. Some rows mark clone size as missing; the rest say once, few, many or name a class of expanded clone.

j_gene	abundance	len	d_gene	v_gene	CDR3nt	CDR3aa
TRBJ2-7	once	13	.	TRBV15	TGTGCCACCAGCGTCCGGAGCTCCTACGAGCAGTACTTC	CATSVRSSYEQYF
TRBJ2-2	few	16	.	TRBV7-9	TGTGCCAGCAGCCCCTTGGCGGGGATTCTCACCGGGGAGCTGTTTTTT	CASSPLAGILTGELFF
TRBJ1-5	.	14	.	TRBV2	TGTGCCAGCTCTGAGCGAGTGCCTAATCAGCCCCAGCATTTT	CASSERVPNQPQHF
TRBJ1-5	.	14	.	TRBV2	TGTGCCAGCAGTGACGGCGGCGGGGATCAGCCCCAGCATTTT	CASSDGGGDQPQHF
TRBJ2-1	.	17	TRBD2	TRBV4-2	TGTGCCAGCAGCCAGGAACCTAGCGGGAGGGCCGTCGATGAGCAGTTCTTC	CASSQEPSGRAVDEQFF
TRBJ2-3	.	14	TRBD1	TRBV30	TGTGCCTGGAGTTCCGGACAGGGGACGAATACGCAGTATTTT	CAWSSGQGTNTQYF
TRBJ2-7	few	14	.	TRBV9	TGTGCCAGCAGCGTAGGGGCGCTCCCTTCCGAGCAGTACTTC	CASSVGALPSEQYF
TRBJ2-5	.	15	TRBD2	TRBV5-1	TGCGCCAGCAGCTTGGGGGCTGGGACTAGCGGGAGTGAGTACTTC	CASSLGAGTSGSEYF
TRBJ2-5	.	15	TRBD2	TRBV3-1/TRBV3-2	TGTGCCTGCAGCCATGGGGGGGGGAGTCGAGAGACCCAGTACTTC	CACSHGGGSRETQYF
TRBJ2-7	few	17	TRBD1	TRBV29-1	TGCAGCCCCTTCCCGGGACAGGGTCCTAATAGCTCCTACGAGCAGTACTTC	CSPFPGQGPNSSYEQYF
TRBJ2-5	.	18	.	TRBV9	TGTGCCAGCAGCGTAGGACCCGGGTTGGGCAGGGGCCAAGAGACCCAGTACTTC	CASSVGPGLGRGQETQYF
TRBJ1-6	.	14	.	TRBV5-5	TGTGCCAGCAGCTTCGGGGGGCGCGATTCACCCCTCCACTTT	CASSFGGRDSPLHF
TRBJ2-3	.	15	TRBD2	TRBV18	TGTGCCAGCTCAAGTCTAGCGGGGGGCCCAGATACGCAGTATTTT	CASSSLAGGPDTQYF
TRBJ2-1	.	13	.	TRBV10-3	TGTGCCGCGTTGAGGGCACCAAACAATGAGCAGTTCTTC	CAALRAPNNEQFF
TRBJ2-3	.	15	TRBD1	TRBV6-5	TGTGCCAGCAGACGGGACAGGGAGTTGGGAGATACGCAGTATTTT	CASRRDRELGDTQYF
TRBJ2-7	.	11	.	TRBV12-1	TGTGCCAGCAGCTTGGGCGACAGGAAATACTTC	CASSLGDRKYF
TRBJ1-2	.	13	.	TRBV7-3	TGTGCCAGCAGCTCCGGAGGCGGCTATGGCTACACCTTC	CASSSGGGYGYTF
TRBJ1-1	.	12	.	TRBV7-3	TGTGCCAGCAGCATCGGGAACACTGAAGCTTTCTTT	CASSIGNTEAFF
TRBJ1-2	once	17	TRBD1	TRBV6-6	TGTGCCAGCAGTCCTCACAGGGGACGCCAAGCTAACTATGGCTACACCTTC	CASSPHRGRQANYGYTF
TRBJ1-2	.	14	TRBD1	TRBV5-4	TGTGCCAGCAGCTTGAGGTCAGGGGGCTATGGCTACACCTTC	CASSLRSGGYGYTF
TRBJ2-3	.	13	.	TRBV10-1	TGCGCCAGCAGTGCACGGGGGGCCAATACGCAGTATTTT	CASSARGANTQYF
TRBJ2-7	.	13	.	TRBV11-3	TGTGCCAGCAGTATAGACAGTGGCTACGAGCAGTACTTC	CASSIDSGYEQYF
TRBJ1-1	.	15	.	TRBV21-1	TGTGCCAGCAGGAAGTCAGGGACAGGGACCACTGAAGCTTTCTTT	CASRKSGTGTTEAFF
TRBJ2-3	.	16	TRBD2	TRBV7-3	TGTGCCAGCAGCCTCGTCGGGGGGGCAAGCACAGATACGCAGTATTTT	CASSLVGGASTDTQYF
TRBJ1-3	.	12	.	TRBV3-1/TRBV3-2	TGTGCCAGCAGCCTACAAGGAAACACCATATATTTT	CASSLQGNTIYF
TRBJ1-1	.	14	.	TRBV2	TGTGCCAGCAGGGGGATGACAGGCCCGGGAGAAGCTTTCTTT	CASRGMTGPGEAFF
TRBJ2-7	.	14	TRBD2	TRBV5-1	TGCGCCAGCAGCCTAGCGGGAGACGACTACGAGCAGTACTTC	CASSLAGDDYEQYF
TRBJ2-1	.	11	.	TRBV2	TGTGCCAGCAGATACGCACAAGAGCAGTTCTTC	CASRYAQEQFF